Below are 24 T cell receptor beta chains sequenced from a single sample in a study of beta chain features in type 1 diabetes. Whole-study findings and limits: In all four CD4+ subsets, TCRB CDR3 length was significantly, moderately reduced in type 1 diabetes.

The antigens of these receptors remain unknown. Sequencing targeted expressed TCRB transcripts, as all isolated RNA had been reverse transcribed. The table came from immunoSEQ multiplex PCR; TCRdb's copy has only in-frame clones and leaves some out. The sample contains roughly 230,000 clones, 9.5% to 13% of which appear only once. The sequenced material came from naive CD4+ T cells from blood. These receptors were taken from a man aged 30 to 45 with type 1 diabetes.

The chain couples TRBV18 to TRBJ1-5; TRBD1 aligns across 12 bases. This CDR3 spans 19 amino acids. The trim removed 3 bases at V and 0 bases at J, leaving 9 bases unmatched. The germline V gene encodes CDR1 KGHSH and CDR2 LQKENI. CDR3 amino acids: CASSPEMGQGADSNQPQHF. The CDR3 DNA is TGTGCCAGCTCACCCGAGATGGGACAGGGGGCCGATAGCAATCAGCCCCAGCATTTT.

Here the CDR3 DNA reads TGTGCCAGCAGTTACGCGGGCCGGGGGGCGCAGACTGAAGCTTTCTTT. This sequence encodes CASSYAGRGAQTEAFF. The V and J genes are TRBV6-5 and TRBJ1-1; possible D gene TRBD1, 6 bases. Germline CDR1 MNHEY, CDR2 SVGAGI. The ends were cut back, 2 bases at V and 5 bases at J, with 18 bases in the middle. This CDR3 region has 16 residues.

The V gene is TRBV18, the J gene TRBJ2-5; no clear D. Trimming removed 3 bases from V and 2 bases from J, with 7 bases in between. The CDR3 extends over 13 amino acids. Germline values: CDR1 KGHSH, CDR2 LQKENI. CDR3: CASSPRMQETQYF. CDR3 sequence (DNA): TGTGCCAGCTCACCGAGAATGCAAGAGACCCAGTACTTC.

The CDR3 DNA is TGCGCCAGCAGCTTGGGGAGGCCGGACGAAAAACTGTTTTTT. This sequence encodes CASSLGRPDEKLFF. V usage is TRBV5-1 and J usage is TRBJ1-4; D call uncertain. Between the trimmed V and J ends, which lost 0 bases and 8 bases, there was a span of 11 bases. The CDR3 sequence is 14 residues long. Germline loops: CDR1 SGHRS, CDR2 YFSETQ.

The chain links TRBV5-1 to TRBJ2-5; no reliable D call. The CDR3 is 13 amino acids. Germline CDR1 and CDR2: SGHRS and YFSETQ. The ends were cut back, 2 bases at V and 3 bases at J, with 8 bases in the middle. This CDR3 reads CASSFGEKETQYF. The CDR3, as DNA: TGCGCCAGCAGCTTCGGAGAAAAAGAGACCCAGTACTTC.

The chain uses TRBV28 and TRBJ1-1; possibly TRBD1 for D (6 bases). Between the trimmed V and J ends, which lost 7 bases and 1 base, there was a span of 13 bases. CDR3 size: 14 residues. The V gene's germline CDR1 is MDHEN and CDR2 SYDVKM. CDR3 residues: CASNPTGSNTEAFF. The DNA for the CDR3 is TGTGCCAGCAATCCGACAGGTTCGAACACTGAAGCTTTCTTT.

This chain joins TRBV2 and TRBJ2-1, with D perhaps TRBD2 (7 bases). The V gene's germline CDR1 is SNHLY and CDR2 FYNNEI. The CDR3 totals 16 residues. Trimming took 6 bases from V and 4 from J, leaving 19 bases between them. This chain's CDR3 is CASSVRGGAAYNEQFF. The CDR3 DNA is TGTGCCAGCAGCGTCAGAGGGGGGGCCGCTTACAATGAGCAGTTCTTC. The full variable domain, in which reference TRBV2 and TRBJ2-1 provide the parts outside the CDR3, is EPEVTQTPSHQVTQMGQEVILRCVPISNHLYFYWYRQILGQKVEFLVSFYNNEISEKSEIFDDQFSVERPDGSNFTLKIRSTKLEDSAMYFCASSVRGGAAYNEQFFGPGTRLTVL.

This clone was detected only a few times. The chain combines TRBV7-9 with TRBJ1-1; TRBD1 matches 7 bases. The CDR3 is made up of 16 amino acids. The germline gives CDR1 SEHNR, CDR2 FQNEAQ (reference sequence). Trimming removed 3 bases from V and 1 base from J; junction bases left unmatched: 8. For the CDR3, the DNA is TGTGCCAGCAGCTTTAGACAGGGCGTTACGAACACTGAAGCTTTCTTT. As protein: CASSFRQGVTNTEAFF.

The genes are TRBV6-1 and TRBJ2-7; 7 bases fit TRBD1. This CDR3 has 16 amino acids. V lost 4 bases, J lost 4 bases, and 13 bases stayed unmatched. The germline V gene encodes CDR1 MNHNS and CDR2 SASEGT. CDR3 loop: CASSAPSQGGRYEQYF. In nucleotides, the CDR3 is TGTGCCAGCAGTGCCCCTTCCCAAGGGGGCCGATACGAGCAGTACTTC.

This clone was seen a handful of times. The rearrangement links TRBV7-9 to TRBJ2-1, with no clear D. Germline V gene sequence: CDR1 SEHNR, CDR2 FQNEAQ (reference sequence). The CDR3 has 15 amino acids. V lost 5 bases and J 7 bases, leaving 18 bases between the germline ends. CDR3 nucleotides: TGTGCCAGCAGCCATACACAACCACCCGGGAATGAGCAGTTCTTC. Protein: CASSHTQPPGNEQFF. The full variable domain, its missing parts supplied by reference TRBV7-9 and TRBJ2-1, is DTGVSQNPRHKITKRGQNVTFRCDPISEHNRLYWYRQTLGQGPEFLTYFQNEAQLEKSRLLSDRFSAERPKGSFSTLEIQRTEQGDSAMYLCASSHTQPPGNEQFFGPGTRLTVL.

Notes on this clone: At the DNA level, this CDR3 is encoded by other sequences in the same sample as well. This rearrangement joins TRBV5-1 to TRBJ1-1; maybe TRBD1 (6 bases). The V gene lost 4 bases and the J gene lost 5 bases, with 9 bases spanning the gap. CDR1 is SGHRS, CDR2 YFSETQ, per germline. The CDR3 totals 12 residues. The CDR3 nucleotides read TGCGCCAGCAGCCCGAGGGGGACTGAAGCTTTCTTT. Amino acid sequence: CASSPRGTEAFF.

CDR3 residues: CASSQDERQGTYEQYF. The CDR3 DNA reads as TGTGCCAGCAGCCAAGATGAAAGGCAGGGGACCTACGAGCAGTACTTC. J is TRBJ2-7 and V is TRBV4-2; perhaps TRBD1 as D (6 bases). Germline CDR1 LGHNA, CDR2 YNFKEQ. The ends were cut back, 0 bases at V and 2 bases at J, with 14 bases in the middle. CDR3 length: 16 residues.

The chain combines TRBV6-5 with TRBJ1-1; 7 nucleotides align to TRBD1. From germline, CDR1 is MNHEY and CDR2 SVGAGI. With V trimmed by 0 bases and J by 4 bases, 8 bases remained unmatched. This CDR3 contains 16 residues. This CDR3 reads CASSYSMGPGGTEAFF. DNA for the CDR3: TGTGCCAGCAGTTACTCGATGGGGCCAGGGGGCACTGAAGCTTTCTTT.

The V call is TRBV4-1, the J call TRBJ1-1; D possibly corresponds to TRBD1 (5 bases). Germline V gene lookup returns CDR1 MGHRA and CDR2 YSYEKL. This CDR3 has 16 residues. V lost 2 bases, J lost 4 bases, and 17 bases lay in between. In nucleotides, the CDR3 is TGCGCCAGCAGCCAACTAGCTTGGCGGGGGGTCACTGAAGCTTTCTTT. Translated, it gives CASSQLAWRGVTEAFF.

This clone was seen more than once but under ten times. The chain combines TRBV9 with TRBJ2-5; 7 bases line up with TRBD2. V shed 0 bases and J 2 bases; nucleotides not matched to a gene: 1. Germline CDR1 SGDLS, CDR2 YYNGEE. CDR3 size: 14 residues. CDR3 coding DNA: TGTGCCAGCAGCGTAGACGGGGGGCAAGAGACCCAGTACTTC. Protein: CASSVDGGQETQYF.

This clone was recorded a few times. The chain has TRBV6-6 and TRBJ2-2; D call uncertain. Germline-derived CDR1 and CDR2 are MNHNY and SVGAGI (reference sequence). The CDR3 contains 13 residues. V lost 5 bases and J 1 base, leaving 5 bases between the germline ends. In nucleotides, the CDR3 is TGTGCCAGCAGTCAGGTGAACACCGGGGAGCTGTTTTTT. Amino acids: CASSQVNTGELFF.

This clone showed up just a few times. The chain recombines TRBV2 with TRBJ1-4; D is unresolved. The germline CDR1 and CDR2 sequences are SNHLY and FYNNEI. Between the trimmed V and J ends, which lost 6 bases and 7 bases, there was a span of 9 bases. The CDR3 runs 12 residues. This CDR3 is CASSRVGEKLFF. In DNA, the CDR3 is TGTGCCAGCAGCCGGGTGGGTGAAAAACTGTTTTTT.

This clone was detected only a few times. J is TRBJ2-7 and V is TRBV5-1, with 11 bases aligning to TRBD2. The CDR3 covers 15 residues. CDR1 and CDR2 from the germline V gene are SGHRS and YFSETQ. V trimming: 3 bases; J trimming: 4 bases; junction bases outside the gene matches: 6. DNA for the CDR3: TGCGCCAGCAGCTCCTCCGGGACTAGCGGATACGAGCAGTACTTC. Translation gives CASSSSGTSGYEQYF.

This clone was counted between two and nine times. V is TRBV4-1 and J is TRBJ2-3; 8 bases match TRBD2. Germline CDR1 MGHRA, CDR2 YSYEKL. The CDR3 totals 17 residues. Germline trimming cut 3 bases from V and 0 bases from J; bases unmatched to any gene: 8. The CDR3 bases are TGCGCCAGCAGCCACGTCGTAAAGCGGGGGAGCACAGATACGCAGTATTTT. Translation: CASSHVVKRGSTDTQYF.

The chain is built from TRBV10-3 and TRBJ2-7; D unresolved. V gave up 4 bases and J gave up 3 bases, with 4 bases separating them. This CDR3 is 11 amino acids long. Germline V lookup: CDR1 ENHRY, CDR2 SYGVKD. CDR3 residues: CAISAGYEQYF. CDR3 DNA sequence: TGTGCCATCAGTGCCGGCTACGAGCAGTACTTC.

J is TRBJ2-7 and V is TRBV5-1; TRBD1 matches at 10 bases. J lost 3 bases, V lost 4 bases, and 7 bases had no gene match. Germline CDR1 and CDR2: SGHRS and YFSETQ. CDR3 length: 15 amino acids. For the CDR3, the DNA is TGCGCCAGCAGCATTGGGACAGGGGCCTACTACGAGCAGTACTTC. This encodes CASSIGTGAYYEQYF.

A few counts support this clone. This sequence joins TRBV28 and TRBJ2-3, with D possibly TRBD1 on 6 matching bases. The germline gives CDR1 MDHEN, CDR2 SYDVKM. V was shortened by 8 bases and J by 2 bases, with 14 bases between the two germline ends. There are 14 residues in the CDR3. CDR3 loop: CASLSGTITDTQYF. The CDR3, as DNA: TGTGCCAGCCTATCCGGGACAATCACAGATACGCAGTATTTT.

The V call is TRBV11-2, the J call TRBJ2-5; D remains ambiguous. Germline V gene data show CDR1 as SGHAT and CDR2 as FQNNGV. The V end was cut by 6 bases, the J end by 4 bases, with 15 bases between. CDR3 length: 14 amino acids. In DNA, the CDR3 is TGTGCCAGCAGGATAACTGGAGTGGGAGAGACCCAGTACTTC. Its protein is CASRITGVGETQYF.

This rearrangement joins TRBV20-1 to TRBJ2-1, with TRBD1 matching over 7 bases. The germline V gene has CDR1 DFQATT and CDR2 SNEGSKA (reference sequence). CDR3 length: 11 amino acids. V lost 6 bases and J lost 8; bases outside the gene matches: 4. In DNA, the CDR3 is TGCAGTGCCCGAGACAGGGATGAGCAGTTCTTC. Translated: CSARDRDEQFF.